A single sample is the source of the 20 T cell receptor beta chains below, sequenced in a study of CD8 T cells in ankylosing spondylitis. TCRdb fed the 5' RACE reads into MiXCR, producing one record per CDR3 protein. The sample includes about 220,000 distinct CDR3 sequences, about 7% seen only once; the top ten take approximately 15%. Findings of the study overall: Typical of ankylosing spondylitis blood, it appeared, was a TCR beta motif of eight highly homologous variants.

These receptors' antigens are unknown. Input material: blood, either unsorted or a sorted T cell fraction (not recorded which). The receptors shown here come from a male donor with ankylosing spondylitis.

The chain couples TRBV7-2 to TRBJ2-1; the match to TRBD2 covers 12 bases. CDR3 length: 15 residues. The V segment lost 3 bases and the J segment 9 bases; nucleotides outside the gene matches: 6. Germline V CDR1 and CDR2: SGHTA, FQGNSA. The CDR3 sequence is CASSLLLAGGSEQFF. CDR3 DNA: TGTGCCAGCAGCTTGTTACTAGCGGGGGGAAGTGAGCAGTTCTTC.

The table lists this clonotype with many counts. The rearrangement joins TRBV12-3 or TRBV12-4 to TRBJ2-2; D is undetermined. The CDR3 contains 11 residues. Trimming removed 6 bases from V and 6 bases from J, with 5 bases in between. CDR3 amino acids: CASRVAGELFF. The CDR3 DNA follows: TGTGCCAGCAGGGTGGCCGGGGAGCTGTTTTTT.

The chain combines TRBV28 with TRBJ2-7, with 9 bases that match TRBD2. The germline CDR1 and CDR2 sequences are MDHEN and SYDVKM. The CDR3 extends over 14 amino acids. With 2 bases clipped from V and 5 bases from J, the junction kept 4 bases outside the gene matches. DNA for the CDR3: TGTGCCAGCAGTTTAAGAGCGGGGGGCCACGAGCAGTACTTC. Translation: CASSLRAGGHEQYF. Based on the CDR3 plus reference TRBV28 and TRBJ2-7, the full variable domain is DVKVTQSSRYLVKRTGEKVFLECVQDMDHENMFWYRQDPGLGLRLIYFSYDVKMKEKGDIPEGYSVSREKKERFSLILESASTNQTSMYLCASSLRAGGHEQYFGPGTRLTVT.

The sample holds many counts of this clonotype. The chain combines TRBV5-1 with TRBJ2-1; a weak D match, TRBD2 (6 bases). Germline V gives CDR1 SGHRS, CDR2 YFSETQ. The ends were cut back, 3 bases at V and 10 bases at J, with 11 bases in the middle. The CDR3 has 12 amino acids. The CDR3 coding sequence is TGCGCCAGCAGCTACCGGGACTCAGAGCAGTTCTTC. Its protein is CASSYRDSEQFF.

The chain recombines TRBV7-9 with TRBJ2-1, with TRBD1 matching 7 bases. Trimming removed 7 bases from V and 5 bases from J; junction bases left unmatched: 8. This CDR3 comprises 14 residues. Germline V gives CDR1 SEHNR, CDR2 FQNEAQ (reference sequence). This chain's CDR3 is CASIDRDRDNEQFF. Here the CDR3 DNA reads TGTGCCAGCATTGACAGGGATCGCGACAATGAGCAGTTCTTC.

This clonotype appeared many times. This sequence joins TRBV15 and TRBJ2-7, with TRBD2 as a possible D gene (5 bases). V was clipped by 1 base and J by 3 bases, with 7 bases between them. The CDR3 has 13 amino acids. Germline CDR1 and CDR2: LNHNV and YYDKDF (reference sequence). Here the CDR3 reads CATSRAGFYEQYF. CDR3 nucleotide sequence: TGTGCCACCAGCAGAGCGGGGTTCTACGAGCAGTACTTC.

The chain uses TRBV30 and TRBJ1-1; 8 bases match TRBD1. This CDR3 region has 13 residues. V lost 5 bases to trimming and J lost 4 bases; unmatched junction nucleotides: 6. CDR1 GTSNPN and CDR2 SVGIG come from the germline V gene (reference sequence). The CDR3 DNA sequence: TGTGCCTGGCAGGGGGCGCGCGGCACTGAAGCTTTCTTT. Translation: CAWQGARGTEAFF.

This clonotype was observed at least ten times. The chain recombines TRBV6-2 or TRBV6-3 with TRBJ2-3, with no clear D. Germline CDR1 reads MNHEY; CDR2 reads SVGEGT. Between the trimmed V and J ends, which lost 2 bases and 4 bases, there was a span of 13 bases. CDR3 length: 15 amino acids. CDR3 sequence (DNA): TGTGCCAGCAGTTACGGCCCGCGAGGTGCAGATACGCAGTATTTT. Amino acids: CASSYGPRGADTQYF.

Written as DNA, the CDR3 is TGTGCCAGCAGCAAGACTAGCGGGAGAACCGGGGAGCTGTTTTTT. Translation: CASSKTSGRTGELFF. This chain joins TRBV11-1 and TRBJ2-2, with 12 positions matching TRBD2. V shed 5 bases, J shed 5 bases, and the junction held 3 bases outside the gene matches. The germline CDR1 and CDR2 sequences are SGHAT and FQDESV (reference sequence). The CDR3 is 15 amino acids.

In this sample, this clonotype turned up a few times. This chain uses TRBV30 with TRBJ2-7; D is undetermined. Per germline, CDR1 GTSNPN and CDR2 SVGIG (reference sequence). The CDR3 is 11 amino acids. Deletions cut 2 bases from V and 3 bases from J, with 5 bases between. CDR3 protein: CAWSPNYEQYF. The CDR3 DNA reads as TGTGCCTGGAGTCCCAACTACGAGCAGTACTTC.

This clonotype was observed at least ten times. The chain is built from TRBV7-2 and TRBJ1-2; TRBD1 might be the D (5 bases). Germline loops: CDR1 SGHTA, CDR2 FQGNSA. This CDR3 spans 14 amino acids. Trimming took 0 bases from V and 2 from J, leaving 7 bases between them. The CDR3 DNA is TGTGCCAGCAGCTTAGCGCGGGGGAACTATGGCTACACCTTC. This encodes CASSLARGNYGYTF.

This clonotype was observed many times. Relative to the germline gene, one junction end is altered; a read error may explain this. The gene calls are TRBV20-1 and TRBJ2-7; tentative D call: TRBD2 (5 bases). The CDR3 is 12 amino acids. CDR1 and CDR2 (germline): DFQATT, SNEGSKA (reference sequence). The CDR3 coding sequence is TGCAGTGCTAGAGATTCCTCCGGGAAATTGAAGTTC. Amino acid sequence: CSARDSSGKLKF.

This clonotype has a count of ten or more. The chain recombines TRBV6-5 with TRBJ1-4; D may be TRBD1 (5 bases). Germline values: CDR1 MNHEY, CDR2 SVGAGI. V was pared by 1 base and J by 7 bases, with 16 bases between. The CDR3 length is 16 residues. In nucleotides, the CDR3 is TGTGCCAGCAGTTACTACGAGGAGGGGATCGGTGAAAAACTGTTTTTT. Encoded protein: CASSYYEEGIGEKLFF.

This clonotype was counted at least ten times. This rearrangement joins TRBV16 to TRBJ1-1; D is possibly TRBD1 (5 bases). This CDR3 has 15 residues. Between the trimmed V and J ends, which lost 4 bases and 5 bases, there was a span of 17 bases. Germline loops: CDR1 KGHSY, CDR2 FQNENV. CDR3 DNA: TGTGCCAGCAGCCCCTCTGACGGGGGAGGGACTGAAGCTTTCTTT. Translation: CASSPSDGGGTEAFF.

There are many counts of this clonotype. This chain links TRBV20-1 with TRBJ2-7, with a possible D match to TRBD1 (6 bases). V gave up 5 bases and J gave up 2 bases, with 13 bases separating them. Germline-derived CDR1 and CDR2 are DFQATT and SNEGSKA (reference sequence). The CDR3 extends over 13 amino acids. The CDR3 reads CSASGTITYEQYF. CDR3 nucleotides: TGCAGTGCTTCCGGGACAATTACCTACGAGCAGTACTTC.

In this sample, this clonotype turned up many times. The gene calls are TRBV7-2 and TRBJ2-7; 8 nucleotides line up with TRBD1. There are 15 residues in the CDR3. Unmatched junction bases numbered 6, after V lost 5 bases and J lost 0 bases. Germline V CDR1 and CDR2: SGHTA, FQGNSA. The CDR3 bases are TGTGCCAGCAGCCGACAGGGGTCTTTCTCCTACGAGCAGTACTTC. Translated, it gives CASSRQGSFSYEQYF.

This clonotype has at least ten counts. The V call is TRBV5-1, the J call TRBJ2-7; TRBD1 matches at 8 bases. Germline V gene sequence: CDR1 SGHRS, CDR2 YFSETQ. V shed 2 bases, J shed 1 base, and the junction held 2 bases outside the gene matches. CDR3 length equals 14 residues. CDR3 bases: TGCGCCAGCAGCTTCGACAGGGGATCCTACGAGCAGTACTTC. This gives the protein CASSFDRGSYEQYF.

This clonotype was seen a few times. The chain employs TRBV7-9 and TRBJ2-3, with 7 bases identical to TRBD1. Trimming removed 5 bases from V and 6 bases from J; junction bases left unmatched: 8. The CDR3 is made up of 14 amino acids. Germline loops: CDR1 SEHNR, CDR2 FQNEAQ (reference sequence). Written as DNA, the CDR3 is TGTGCCAGCAGCCTAGACAGGGCCACGGATACGCAGTATTTT. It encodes CASSLDRATDTQYF.

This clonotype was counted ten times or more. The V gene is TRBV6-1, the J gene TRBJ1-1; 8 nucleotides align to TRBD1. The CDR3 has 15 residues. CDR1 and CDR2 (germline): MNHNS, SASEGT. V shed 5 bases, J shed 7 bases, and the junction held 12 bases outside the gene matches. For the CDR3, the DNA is TGTGCCAGCAGTAAAAGGACAGGGATAAGGGGTGAAGCTTTCTTT. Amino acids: CASSKRTGIRGEAFF.

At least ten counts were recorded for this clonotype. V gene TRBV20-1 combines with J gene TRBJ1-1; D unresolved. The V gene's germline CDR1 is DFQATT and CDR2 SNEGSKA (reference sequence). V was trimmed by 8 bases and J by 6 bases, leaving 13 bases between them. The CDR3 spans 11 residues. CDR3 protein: CSPMGPPEAFF. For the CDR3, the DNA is TGCAGTCCCATGGGTCCCCCTGAAGCTTTCTTT.